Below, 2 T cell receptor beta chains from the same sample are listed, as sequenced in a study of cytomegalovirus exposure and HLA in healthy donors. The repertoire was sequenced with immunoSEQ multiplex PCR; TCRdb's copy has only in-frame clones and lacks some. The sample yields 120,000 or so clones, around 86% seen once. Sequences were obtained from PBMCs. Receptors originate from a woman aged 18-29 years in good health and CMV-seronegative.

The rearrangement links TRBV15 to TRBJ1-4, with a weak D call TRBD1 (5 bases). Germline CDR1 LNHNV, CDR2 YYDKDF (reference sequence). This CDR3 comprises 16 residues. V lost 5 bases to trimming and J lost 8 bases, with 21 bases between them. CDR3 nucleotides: TGTGCCACCAGCGGCCCGGGACTCCGAAGTGAGGAAAAACTGTTTTTT. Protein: CATSGPGLRSEEKLFF.

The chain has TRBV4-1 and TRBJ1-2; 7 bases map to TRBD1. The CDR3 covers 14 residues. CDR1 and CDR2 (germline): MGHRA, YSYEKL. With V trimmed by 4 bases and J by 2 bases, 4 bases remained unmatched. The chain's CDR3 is CASSRRDSNYGYTF. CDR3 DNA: TGCGCCAGCAGCCGCAGGGACAGCAACTATGGCTACACCTTC.